This T cell receptor (beta chain) stems from a study of CD8 T cells in Susac syndrome (dated by TCRdb to the late 2010s). Some background on the complete study: Whether CD8+ T cell activation and differentiation in Susac syndrome was antigen driven was tested using repertoire sequencing. Paper-wide results and their limitations: The number of individuals in the TCR sequencing and HLA analysis was recognized as being relatively small.

Peripheral blood CD8+ and CD4+ T cells from healthy donors, Susac syndrome patients and multiple sclerosis patients were profiled using high-throughput TCR beta sequencing. Healthy donors were included as age- and sex-matched controls. Bulk CD8+ and CD4+ T cells were purified by magnetic negative isolation, whereas CD8+ TEMRA cells were enriched by FACS. Blood was drawn into EDTA tubes, processed within 24 hours, and PBMCs were isolated by density gradient centrifugation. PBMCs intended for TCR sequencing were cryopreserved in liquid nitrogen and thawed later in a water bath at 37 degrees C. A purity of at least 90% was achieved for sorted or isolated CD4+, CD8+ and CD8+ TEMRA cells. RNA was extracted with the RNeasy kit and about 0.45 to 1 ug was reverse transcribed using random hexamers. TCR beta CDR3 regions were amplified with the immunoSEQ multiplex PCR assay covering 54 Vbeta and 13 Jbeta segments. PCR amplification bias was corrected using a synthetic template baseline for primer optimization and computational correction. The original pipeline was this. Reads were annotated to V, D and J genes according to IMGT and were analyzed with immunoSEQ Analyzer, with only productive sequences retained. To calculate clonality, Shannon entropy was normalized by log2 of the number of productive unique sequences and then subtracted from one. For each patient and control, public and private clones were evaluated among the 100 most prevalent clones. Susac-specific clones were defined as absent from healthy and MS cohorts, 850 to 1,300 published viral clones and other ImmuneACCESS disease sequences. The public reads were quality trimmed at Q25 with fastp and then assembled into clones with MiXCR by TCRdb, keeping productive beta chains. Every distinct CDR3 protein forms one entry, paired with its most common genes and DNA. The authors' filters were not applied to this entry. Present in this sample are under 200,000 distinct CDR3 sequences, around 95% of which were seen just once. The ten largest clonotypes hold over 0.12% of the sample.

Relative to germline, V is 3 bases shorter and J is 4 bases shorter, with 8 bases between their ends. The germline V gene encodes CDR1 SGHTA and CDR2 FQGNSA. From its cysteine to its phenylalanine, the CDR3 spans 13 amino acids. The sequence is cut down to CDR3 DNA, 39 bases in frame from base 1. Points on this clonotype: The specificity of this receptor is unknown. No base quality information exists; no much larger clone differs at one position.

This TCR was sampled from a human donor in good health. The sequenced material came from CD4+ T cells from PBMCs. The receptor chain draws on TRBV7-2 and TRBJ2-3; a tentative D call is TRBD2 (5 bases match). The CDR3 region reads CASSFGESDTQYF. The nucleotide sequence is given as TGTGCCAGCAGCTTCGGGGAGTCAGATACGCAGTATTTT.